This T cell receptor (beta chain) derives from a study of cytomegalovirus exposure and HLA in healthy donors. Whole-study context: The approximately 130 validation repertoires matched the approximately 700 first-cohort repertoires in platform, a later analysis reported.

The CDR3 is 13 amino acids. V lost 5 bases, J lost 5 bases, and 9 bases lay in between. Germline V lookup: CDR1 SGHTA, CDR2 FQGNSA. Assay used: immunoSEQ multiplex PCR; TCRdb lists only in-frame clones, some missing. The sample records approximately 160,000 clones, about 90% being singletons. This chain joins TRBV7-2 and TRBJ1-4; D unclear. The source material was PBMCs. The receptor was derived from a woman aged 18-30 years in good health and CMV-seropositive. CDR3 in amino acids: CASSPNWNEKLFF. Written as DNA, the CDR3 is TGTGCCAGCAGCCCCAACTGGAATGAAAAACTGTTTTTT. Full variable domain (missing parts from reference TRBV7-2 and TRBJ1-4): GAGVSQSPSNKVTEKGKDVELRCDPISGHTALYWYRQSLGQGLEFLIYFQGNSAPDKSGLPSDRFSAERTGGSVSTLTIQRTQQEDSAVYLCASSPNWNEKLFFGSGTQLSVL.